These T cell receptor beta chains were read from a single sample in a study of blood T cell repertoires in COVID-19. Measured with immunoSEQ multiplex PCR; TCRdb has only the in-frame clones, and not every one. The table has over 450,000 clones, 80% to 90% seen once. The sample comprised peripheral blood. The receptors come from a man between 18 and 29 years old with COVID-19, enrolled during active disease. The CDR3 runs from the conserved cysteine through the conserved F or W. The order of the fields is CDR3 protein, CDR3 DNA, clone size, J gene, V gene, D gene. A D gene is named only where the DNA matches it firmly. Some rows mark clone size as missing; the rest say once, few, many or name a class of expanded clone.

CATSRDLLAGDEQFF,TGTGCCACCAGCAGAGATCTACTAGCGGGAGATGAGCAGTTCTTC,NA,TRBJ2-1,TRBV15,TRBD2
CASSSEETSGEETQYF,TGTGCCAGCAGTTCCGAAGAGACTAGCGGGGAAGAGACCCAGTACTTC,NA,TRBJ2-5,TRBV7-9,TRBD2
CASSEGDTTYEQYF,TGCGCCAGCAGCGAAGGAGATACAACCTACGAGCAGTACTTC,NA,TRBJ2-7,TRBV5-1,NA
CATSRDVQGWDGYTF,TGTGCCACCAGCAGAGATGTCCAGGGATGGGATGGCTACACCTTC,few,TRBJ1-2,TRBV15,NA
CASSILQENEKLFF,TGTGCCAGTAGTATCCTACAGGAGAATGAAAAACTGTTTTTT,NA,TRBJ1-4,TRBV19,NA
CASSLDRTDYGYTF,TGCGCCAGCAGCTTGGATAGGACAGACTATGGCTACACCTTC,NA,TRBJ1-2,TRBV5-1,NA
CASSIPRAPEQYF,TGTGCCAGTAGTATCCCCAGGGCCCCCGAGCAGTACTTC,NA,TRBJ2-7,TRBV19,NA
CASSLNRMGAGEKLFF,TGTGCCAGCAGCTTGAATCGTATGGGGGCCGGTGAAAAACTGTTTTTT,NA,TRBJ1-4,TRBV5-4,NA
CASSHPRRGGVTGELFF,TGTGCCAGCAGCCACCCACGGAGGGGAGGGGTAACCGGGGAGCTGTTTTTT,NA,TRBJ2-2,TRBV7-8,TRBD2
CASSGTANQPQHF,TGTGCCAGCTCAGGGACAGCGAATCAGCCCCAGCATTTT,NA,TRBJ1-5,TRBV18,TRBD1
CASSSSGTGGEKLFF,TGTGCCAGCAGCTCCAGTGGGACAGGCGGTGAAAAACTGTTTTTT,once,TRBJ1-4,TRBV13,TRBD1
CASRTDRAGNTIYF,TGTGCCAGCAGAACCGACAGGGCTGGAAACACCATATATTTT,NA,TRBJ1-3,TRBV7-9,TRBD1
CASSTGTTTYNEQFF,TGTGCCAGCAGTACCGGGACTACTACTTACAATGAGCAGTTCTTC,few,TRBJ2-1,TRBV6-4,TRBD2
CASSIDPSLADEQYF,TGTGCCAGTAGTATAGACCCCTCACTAGCTGACGAGCAGTACTTC,NA,TRBJ2-7,TRBV19,NA
CASSLIASGRHEQYF,TGTGCCAGCAGCTTGATAGCTAGCGGGAGACACGAGCAGTACTTC,NA,TRBJ2-7,TRBV5-6,TRBD2
CASSQNRGRNTDTQYF,TGCGCCAGCAGCCAAAACAGGGGCCGGAACACAGATACGCAGTATTTT,NA,TRBJ2-3,TRBV4-1,TRBD1
CASSPGGVGTAFF,TGTGCCAGCAGCCCAGGGGGCGTCGGGACGGCTTTCTTT,NA,TRBJ1-1,TRBV7-9,TRBD1
CASSAQGGSYGYTF,TGTGCCAGCAGCGCACAGGGGGGATCCTATGGCTACACCTTC,NA,TRBJ1-2,TRBV7-9,TRBD1
CAIGPASGAYNEQFF,TGTGCCATCGGGCCCGCTAGCGGGGCCTACAATGAGCAGTTCTTC,NA,TRBJ2-1,TRBV10-3,TRBD2
CASTFASRFGGDTQYF,TGTGCCAGCACCTTTGCCTCCAGATTCGGCGGCGATACGCAGTATTTT,NA,TRBJ2-3,TRBV7-2,NA
CASSLGGFTDTQYF,TGTGCCAGCAGCTTGGGGGGATTCACAGATACGCAGTATTTT,NA,TRBJ2-3,TRBV7-9,NA
CASSLKGGGTGELFF,TGTGCCAGCAGCCTCAAGGGAGGCGGGACCGGGGAGCTGTTTTTT,NA,TRBJ2-2,TRBV5-4,NA
CASSEGRGSYNEQFF,TGTGCCAGTAGTGAGGGCAGGGGGTCCTACAATGAGCAGTTCTTC,NA,TRBJ2-1,TRBV19,TRBD1
CASSQRPRGAYEQYF,TGTGCCAGCAGCCAACGTCCCAGGGGGGCCTACGAGCAGTACTTC,NA,TRBJ2-7,TRBV3-1/TRBV3-2,NA
CASRAPTGFNSPLHF,TGTGCCAGCAGAGCTCCCACAGGGTTTAATTCACCCCTCCACTTT,NA,TRBJ1-6,TRBV7-9,NA
CASSLPGGVRETQYF,TGCGCCAGCAGCTTGCCAGGGGGCGTGAGGGAGACCCAGTACTTC,NA,TRBJ2-5,TRBV5-1,TRBD1
CAIKEKYANTGELFF,TGTGCCATCAAGGAGAAGTACGCGAACACCGGGGAGCTGTTTTTT,NA,TRBJ2-2,TRBV7-6,NA
CASSLIAGNTGELFF,TGTGCCAGCAGCTTAATTGCCGGGAACACCGGGGAGCTGTTTTTT,NA,TRBJ2-2,TRBV11-2,NA
CASSLETGRLFF,TGTGCCAGCAGCCTGGAGACAGGGCGGCTGTTTTTT,NA,TRBJ2-2,TRBV5-4,TRBD1
CASSLGWGPHEQFF,TGTGCCAGCAGCTTAGGATGGGGCCCCCATGAGCAGTTCTTC,NA,TRBJ2-1,TRBV5-6,NA
CASSVGTGRRTFF,TGTGCCAGCAGTGTAGGGACAGGGAGGCGGACTTTCTTT,NA,TRBJ1-1,TRBV6-4,TRBD1
CASSPTSANTGELFF,TGCGCCAGCAGCCCTACTAGCGCCAACACCGGGGAGCTGTTTTTT,NA,TRBJ2-2,TRBV5-1,TRBD2
CASSLGQGIEPQHF,TGCGCCAGCAGCTTGGGGCAGGGGATCGAGCCCCAGCATTTT,NA,TRBJ1-5,TRBV5-1,NA
CASSAGGQGWNEQFF,TGCGCCAGCAGTGCAGGGGGACAGGGGTGGAATGAGCAGTTCTTC,NA,TRBJ2-1,TRBV10-1,TRBD1
CASSLSVARLAGGRIRFF,TGTGCCAGCAGCTTGTCTGTCGCCAGACTAGCGGGGGGGCGTATTCGGTTCTTC,NA,TRBJ2-1,TRBV5-5,TRBD2
CASGTARFSEAFF,TGTGCTAGTGGGACGGCGAGGTTTTCTGAAGCTTTCTTT,NA,TRBJ1-1,TRBV12-5,NA
CASSPVDRVVNTIYF,TGTGCCAGCAGCCCCGTCGACAGGGTGGTCAACACCATATATTTT,NA,TRBJ1-3,TRBV7-6,TRBD1
CASSPTGHQPQHF,TGTGCCAGCAGTCCAACAGGGCATCAGCCCCAGCATTTT,NA,TRBJ1-5,TRBV12-3/TRBV12-4,NA
CASSFRGWGLDTDTQYF,TGTGCCAGCAGTTTTAGGGGGTGGGGACTAGACACAGATACGCAGTATTTT,NA,TRBJ2-3,TRBV28,TRBD2
CASSWRGTDTQYF,TGTGCCAGCAGCTGGCGGGGCACAGATACGCAGTATTTT,NA,TRBJ2-3,TRBV7-9,NA
CASSEVRAAGELFF,TGTGCCAGCAGTGAAGTCAGGGCGGCGGGGGAGCTGTTTTTT,NA,TRBJ2-2,TRBV2,NA
CASSFSGTDSYNEQFF,TGTGCCAGCAGCTTTTCCGGGACTGACTCCTACAATGAGCAGTTCTTC,NA,TRBJ2-1,TRBV5-5,NA
CSVTRQGQETQYF,TGCAGCGTTACCAGACAGGGTCAAGAGACCCAGTACTTC,NA,TRBJ2-5,TRBV29-1,TRBD1
CASSETGNTEAFF,TGCGCCAGCAGCGAAACAGGGAACACTGAAGCTTTCTTT,NA,TRBJ1-1,TRBV5-1,NA
CASSPKGTSGIRDTQYF,TGTGCCAGCAGCCCCAAGGGGACTAGCGGGATTCGAGATACGCAGTATTTT,NA,TRBJ2-3,TRBV9,TRBD2
CAIRGADSYEQYF,TGTGCCATCAGGGGAGCAGACTCCTACGAGCAGTACTTC,NA,TRBJ2-7,TRBV10-3,NA
CASRKWGLDQGEQFF,TGCGCCAGCAGAAAATGGGGACTAGATCAAGGGGAGCAGTTCTTC,NA,TRBJ2-1,TRBV5-1,TRBD2
CASSYAGMANEQFF,TGTGCCAGCAGTTATGCGGGGATGGCCAATGAGCAGTTCTTC,NA,TRBJ2-1,TRBV6-2/TRBV6-3,NA